This paragraph reports one T cell receptor beta chain. Its antigen is currently unknown. The record originates from a study of T cell responses to AZD1222 COVID-19 vaccine. Study-wide findings and caveats: Donors, mostly white British, included more females; clonal diversity was possibly underestimated.

The ends were cut back, 6 bases at V and 2 bases at J, with 20 bases in the middle. CDR1 and CDR2 (germline): MNHEY, SMNVEV (reference sequence). CDR3 length: 17 residues. The data were produced by immunoSEQ multiplex PCR, yet TCRdb's version contains in-frame clones alone and is incomplete. Of several thousand clones listed, around 87% are singletons. The chain employs TRBV27 and TRBJ1-5; weak D call: TRBD1 (5 bases). The origin of this receptor is an adult who received the AZD1222 COVID-19 vaccine. The source material was peripheral blood, sampled 28 days after the second AZD1222 dose. In DNA form, the CDR3 reads TGTGCCAGCAGCACCCGGGTAGCCGGGGGAGGCAATCAGCCCCAGCATTTT. Encoded protein: CASSTRVAGGGNQPQHF.